The 18 T cell receptor beta chains reported below all come from one sample, sequenced in a study of OX40 agonist ivuxolimab in advanced cancers. Only in-frame clones appear in the TCRdb table, and some are missing; sequencing was by immunoSEQ multiplex PCR. This table has about 100,000 clones, 80% to 95% appearing once. Sequencing used CD4+ or CD8+ T cells sorted from blood, obtained in a trial of the OX40 agonist ivuxolimab. These TCRs come from an adult with an advanced solid tumor such as melanoma, head and neck, liver or kidney cancer.

This sequence joins TRBV7-2 and TRBJ1-5, with D possibly being TRBD1 (5 bases). The CDR3 length is 16 residues. Germline CDR1 reads SGHTA; CDR2 reads FQGNSA. V was clipped by 0 bases and J by 6 bases, with 15 bases between them. The CDR3, as DNA: TGTGCCAGCAGCTTAGCCGGTGGGGCTAGAACTCAGCCCCAGCATTTT. The encoded protein is CASSLAGGARTQPQHF.

The chain uses TRBV5-4 and TRBJ1-1; 7 bases are shared with TRBD1. The V and J ends lost 4 bases and 1 base, in that order; junction bases with no gene match: 7. The CDR3 consists of 15 residues. CDR1 SGHNT and CDR2 YYREEE come from the germline V gene (reference sequence). The CDR3 protein is CASSNRGERNTEAFF. As DNA, the CDR3 is TGTGCCAGCAGCAACAGGGGAGAAAGGAACACTGAAGCTTTCTTT.

J is TRBJ1-3 and V is TRBV11-2, with D uncertain. Trimming shortened V by 8 bases and J by 1 base, and 12 bases separated the two germline ends. The CDR3 totals 14 residues. From germline, CDR1 is SGHAT and CDR2 FQNNGV. Here the CDR3 reads CASALVGSGNTIYF. The CDR3 region has the DNA TGTGCCAGCGCCCTGGTGGGGTCTGGAAACACCATATATTTT.

The genes are TRBV6-5 and TRBJ1-3; no clear D. The CDR3 is made up of 14 amino acids. V dropped 5 bases and J dropped 0 bases, with 8 bases sitting between them. The germline V gene has CDR1 MNHEY and CDR2 SVGAGI. CDR3 nucleotides: TGTGCCAGCAGTGCGGATAGCTCTGGAAACACCATATATTTT. Protein product: CASSADSSGNTIYF.

This chain joins TRBV28 and TRBJ2-5; no firm D call. Trimming removed 6 bases from V and 0 bases from J, with 5 bases in between. In germline, CDR1 is MDHEN, CDR2 SYDVKM. The CDR3 totals 12 residues. This chain's CDR3 is CASRGNQETQYF. The CDR3 DNA reads TGTGCCAGCAGAGGCAACCAAGAGACCCAGTACTTC.

The chain combines TRBV30 with TRBJ2-7, with a possible D match to TRBD1 (6 bases). The CDR3 totals 14 residues. With 2 bases removed from V and 2 bases from J, the gap between germline ends came to 13 bases. Looked up from germline, CDR1 is GTSNPN and CDR2 is SVGIG (reference sequence). The CDR3 reads CAWSWSGAAYEQYF. The CDR3 DNA is TGTGCCTGGAGTTGGTCAGGGGCCGCCTACGAGCAGTACTTC.

This chain joins TRBV28 and TRBJ2-3; no firm D call. V was pared by 2 bases and J by 6 bases, with 9 bases between. Germline assignment: CDR1 MDHEN and CDR2 SYDVKM. There are 13 residues in the CDR3. DNA of the CDR3: TGTGCCAGCAGTTTAGACGTATTGGATACGCAGTATTTT. Amino acids: CASSLDVLDTQYF.

This sequence joins TRBV7-8 and TRBJ1-2, with a tentative D call TRBD1 (6 bases). Germline lookup yields CDR1 SGHVS and CDR2 FQNEAQ. The CDR3 has 16 amino acids. V was clipped by 5 bases and J by 7 bases, with 23 bases between them. The CDR3 DNA sequence: TGTGCCAGCAGCCCCACCCGACAGGAGGAAATCTTTGGCTACACCTTC. This sequence encodes CASSPTRQEEIFGYTF.

This sequence joins TRBV27 and TRBJ1-3, with D unclear. V was shortened by 2 bases and J by 0 bases, with 14 bases between the two germline ends. The CDR3 has 17 amino acids. Germline V gene data show CDR1 as MNHEY and CDR2 as SMNVEV (reference sequence). This chain's CDR3 is CASSLRGSPISGNTIYF. The CDR3 region has the DNA TGTGCCAGCAGTTTACGAGGGTCTCCAATCTCTGGAAACACCATATATTTT.

The chain carries TRBV7-8 and TRBJ1-2; TRBD1 aligns across 9 bases. V shed 2 bases, J shed 4 bases, and the junction held 5 bases outside the gene matches. The CDR3 has 15 residues. CDR1 is SGHVS and CDR2 is FQNEAQ in the germline V gene. The chain's CDR3 is CASSLRGTGTYGYTF. The CDR3 nucleotides read TGTGCCAGCAGCTTAAGGGGGACAGGGACCTATGGCTACACCTTC.

V gene TRBV5-1 combines with J gene TRBJ2-3; D unresolved. The germline V gene has CDR1 SGHRS and CDR2 YFSETQ. The CDR3 consists of 14 residues. V lost 2 bases to trimming and J lost 0 bases, with 7 bases between them. The CDR3 is CASSFQASTDTQYF. For the CDR3, the DNA is TGCGCCAGCAGCTTTCAGGCAAGCACAGATACGCAGTATTTT.

CDR3 in amino acids: CASSLKGHRSGNTIYF. CDR3 DNA: TGTGCCAGCAGCTTGAAGGGACACCGCTCTGGAAACACCATATATTTT. The rearrangement uses TRBV5-4 and TRBJ1-3; TRBD1 is a possible D gene (6 bases). The CDR3 runs to 16 residues. CDR1 and CDR2 from the germline V gene are SGHNT and YYREEE (reference sequence). With 1 base removed from V and 0 bases from J, the gap between germline ends came to 11 bases. The full variable domain, completed using reference TRBV5-4 and TRBJ1-3, is ETGVTQSPTHLIKTRGQQVTLRCSSQSGHNTVSWYQQALGQGPQFIFQYYREEENGRGNFPPRFSGLQFPNYSSELNVNALELDDSALYLCASSLKGHRSGNTIYFGEGSWLTVV.

The chain has TRBV27 and TRBJ2-7, with TRBD2 identical over 9 bases. The length of the CDR3 is 15 residues. The V segment lost 6 bases and the J segment 1 base; nucleotides outside the gene matches: 7. Germline V lookup: CDR1 MNHEY, CDR2 SMNVEV (reference sequence). CDR3 amino acids: CASSLKTSGSYEQYF. The CDR3 nucleotides read TGTGCCAGCAGCCTTAAGACTAGCGGATCCTACGAGCAGTACTTC.

This clone was seen more than once but under ten times. The gene calls are TRBV7-9 and TRBJ2-2; D not certain. V lost 5 bases and J 6 bases, leaving 19 bases between the germline ends. The CDR3 totals 16 residues. Germline V CDR1 and CDR2: SEHNR, FQNEAQ (reference sequence). The CDR3 DNA reads TGTGCCAGCAGCCGAAAGGCAGAGTCAAGGGCCGGGGAGCTGTTTTTT. Encoded protein: CASSRKAESRAGELFF.

The genes are TRBV6-6 and TRBJ2-7; 11 bases are a match to TRBD2. Trimming cost V 6 bases and J 7 bases; bases outside gene matches: 5. In germline, CDR1 is MNHNY, CDR2 SVGAGI (reference sequence). The CDR3 is 13 amino acids. The CDR3 spells CASRTSGTEEQYF. The CDR3 DNA is TGTGCCAGCAGGACTAGCGGGACAGAGGAGCAGTACTTC.

The table lists this clone with a count of one. V is TRBV2 and J is TRBJ2-5; the D is unclear. The CDR3 is made up of 11 amino acids. The ends were cut back, 7 bases at V and 5 bases at J, with 8 bases in the middle. The V gene's germline CDR1 is SNHLY and CDR2 FYNNEI. The CDR3 DNA reads as TGTGCCAGCACCGACCTTGAGACCCAGTACTTC. It is translated as CASTDLETQYF.

The sample holds a few counts of this clone. The chain carries TRBV6-1 and TRBJ1-1; D is unclear. Germline CDR1 reads MNHNS; CDR2 reads SASEGT. The CDR3 loop spans 11 amino acids. V was shortened by 4 bases and J by 3 bases, with 3 bases between the two germline ends. The DNA of the CDR3 is TGTGCCAGCAGTGTGTACACTGAAGCTTTCTTT. As protein: CASSVYTEAFF.

This sequence joins TRBV4-3 and TRBJ2-2; 7 positions match TRBD2. The CDR3 contains 19 residues. The V gene end was trimmed by 0 bases and the J gene end by 5 bases; junction bases not matched to a gene: 15. Germline V gene lookup returns CDR1 LGHNA and CDR2 YSLEER. CDR3 loop: CASSQDRGGRDHRTGELFF. The CDR3 DNA reads TGCGCCAGCAGCCAAGATCGGGGAGGGCGGGACCACAGGACCGGGGAGCTGTTTTTT.